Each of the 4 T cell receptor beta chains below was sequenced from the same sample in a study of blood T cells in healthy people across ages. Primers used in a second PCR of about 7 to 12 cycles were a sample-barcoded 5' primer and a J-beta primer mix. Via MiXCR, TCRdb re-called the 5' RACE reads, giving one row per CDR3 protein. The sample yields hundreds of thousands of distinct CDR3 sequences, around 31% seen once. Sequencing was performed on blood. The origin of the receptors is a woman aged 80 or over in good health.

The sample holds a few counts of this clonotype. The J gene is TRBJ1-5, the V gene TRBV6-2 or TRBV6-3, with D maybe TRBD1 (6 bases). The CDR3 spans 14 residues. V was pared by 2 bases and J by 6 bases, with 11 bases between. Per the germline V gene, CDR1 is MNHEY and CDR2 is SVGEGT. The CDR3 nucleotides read TGTGCCAGCAGTTACCGGGGGGCCAGTCAGCCCCAGCATTTT. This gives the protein CASSYRGASQPQHF.

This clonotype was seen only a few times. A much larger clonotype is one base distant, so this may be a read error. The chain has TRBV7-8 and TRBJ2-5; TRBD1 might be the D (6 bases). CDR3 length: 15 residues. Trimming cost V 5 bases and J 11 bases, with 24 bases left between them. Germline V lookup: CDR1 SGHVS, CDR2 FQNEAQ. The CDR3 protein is CASSPRDTLYNEQYF. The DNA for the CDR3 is TGTGCCAGCAGCCCACGGGACACTCTATACAATGAGCAGTACTTC.

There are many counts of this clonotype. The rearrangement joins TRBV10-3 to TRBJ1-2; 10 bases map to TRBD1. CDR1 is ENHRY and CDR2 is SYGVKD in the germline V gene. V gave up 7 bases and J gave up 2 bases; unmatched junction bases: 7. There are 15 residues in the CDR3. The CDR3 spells CAIIADRGQNYGYTF. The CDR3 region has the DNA TGTGCCATCATCGCCGACAGGGGGCAAAACTATGGCTACACCTTC.

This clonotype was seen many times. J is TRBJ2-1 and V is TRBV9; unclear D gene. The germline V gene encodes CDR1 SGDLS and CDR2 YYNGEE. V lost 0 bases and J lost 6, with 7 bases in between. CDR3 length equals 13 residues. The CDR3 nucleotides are TGTGCCAGCAGCGTAGCGCCCTTCAATGAGCAGTTCTTC. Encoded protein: CASSVAPFNEQFF. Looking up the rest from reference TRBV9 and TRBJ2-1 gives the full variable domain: DSGVTQTPKHLITATGQRVTLRCSPRSGDLSVYWYQQSLDQGLQFLIQYYNGEERAKGNILERFSAQQFPDLHSELNLSSLELGDSALYFCASSVAPFNEQFFGPGTRLTVL.